This T cell receptor beta chain was profiled in a study of blood T cell repertoires in COVID-19. Study as a whole: Donors in the United States, Italy and Spain gave samples during acute or convalescent COVID-19. The cDNA or gDNA used as material had been derived from T cells, B-cell-depleted T cells, or PBMCs.

In the authors' methods: Estimation of nucleated cell counts was performed using reference gene primer amplification. Using immunoSEQ multiplex PCR, the repertoire was profiled, and TCRdb retains in-frame clones only, with some absent. V, J and clone size are those of that table, while D and trimming were read from the DNA. The repertoire consists of 95,000 to 100,000 clones, with more than 70% occurring once and the leading ten covering 9.5% to 13%. The CDR3 spans 15 residues. Germline CDR1 is SGDLS and CDR2 is YYNGEE. V was shortened by 6 bases and J by 2 bases, with 18 bases between the two germline ends.

This receptor was identified in a woman between 25 and 40 years old with acute or convalescent COVID-19. This chain connects TRBV9 to TRBJ2-7; D is possibly TRBD2 (7 bases). Material: peripheral blood. The DNA for the CDR3 is TGTGCCAGCACTCCCGGTGGGGGGGCCCCCTACGAGCAGTACTTC. Translated, it gives CASTPGGGAPYEQYF.